This T cell receptor (beta chain) was documented in a study of PD-1 blockade in classical Hodgkin lymphoma. Overall study results and limits: Unlike CD8+ TCR diversity, which did not rise significantly by C4D1, CD4+ TCR diversity did. Newly diagnosed patients had diversity similar to the baseline diversity of complete responders. The origin of the repertoire differences remains undefined, with disease activity or prior therapy as possible causes. Nivolumab initiation under 1 year post-ASCT meant exclusion.

As for time point: cycle 4 day 1 (C4D1), after less than seven weeks of nivolumab. Relapses following autologous stem cell transplantation were seen in all patients, with brentuximab vedotin exposure varying. Trimming took 0 bases from V and 7 from J, leaving 10 bases between them. The CDR3 is 13 residues long. Germline assignment: CDR1 SGHRS and CDR2 YFSETQ. The protocol was immunoSEQ multiplex PCR, while the TCRdb copy is restricted to in-frame clones and leaves out a portion. The sample includes around 25,000 clones, roughly 88% seen only once; the top ten take roughly 25%. Concerning this clone itself: Its specificity is unknown.

The specimen comprised peripheral blood mononuclear cells (PBMCs), sampled before the fourth cycle of nivolumab. The receptor was derived from a human donor with classical Hodgkin lymphoma. The genes are TRBV5-1 and TRBJ2-5; perhaps TRBD2 as D (5 bases). The DNA for the CDR3 is TGCGCCAGCAGCTTGGAGGGAGTGGGGACCCAGTACTTC. It translates to CASSLEGVGTQYF. Variable domain in full (rest from reference TRBV5-1 and TRBJ2-5): KAGVTQTPRYLIKTRGQQVTLSCSPISGHRSVSWYQQTPGQGLQFLFEYFSETQRNKGNFPGRFSGRQFSNSRSEMNVSTLELGDSALYLCASSLEGVGTQYFGPGTRLLVL.